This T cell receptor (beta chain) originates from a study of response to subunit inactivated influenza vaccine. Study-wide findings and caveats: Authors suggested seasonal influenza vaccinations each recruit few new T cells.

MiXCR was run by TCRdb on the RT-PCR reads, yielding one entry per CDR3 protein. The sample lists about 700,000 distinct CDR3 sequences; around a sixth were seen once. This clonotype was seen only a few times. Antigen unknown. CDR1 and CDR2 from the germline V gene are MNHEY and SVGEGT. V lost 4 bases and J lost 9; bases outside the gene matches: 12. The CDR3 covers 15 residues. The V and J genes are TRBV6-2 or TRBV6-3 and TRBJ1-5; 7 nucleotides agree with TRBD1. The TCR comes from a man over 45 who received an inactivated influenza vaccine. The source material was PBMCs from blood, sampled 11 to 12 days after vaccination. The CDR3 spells CASSFPNRGGGPQHF. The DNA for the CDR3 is TGTGCCAGCAGTTTTCCGAACAGGGGAGGTGGGCCCCAGCATTTT.